One sample yielded the 29 T cell receptor beta chains listed below, sequenced in a study of T cells in localized non-small cell lung cancer. The protocol was immunoSEQ multiplex PCR, while the TCRdb copy is restricted to in-frame clones and leaves out a portion. This sample yields more than 15,000 clones, of which around 91% are seen a single time; under 35% belongs to the top ten. Sample: peripheral blood, taken before any cancer treatment. All receptors come from an older female donor with stage III squamous cell lung carcinoma.

V is TRBV7-8 and J is TRBJ1-2; TRBD1 aligns across 9 bases. From germline, CDR1 is SGHVS and CDR2 FQNEAQ. V was clipped by 1 base and J by 3 bases; unmatched bases: 3. CDR3 length: 15 residues. DNA for the CDR3: TGTGCCAGCAGCTTAGATACAGGGGGCCACTATGGCTACACCTTC. It codes for CASSLDTGGHYGYTF.

This chain joins TRBV6-5 and TRBJ1-6, with 7 bases lining up with TRBD1. V dropped 5 bases and J dropped 9; count of bases not matched to a gene: 10. The CDR3 contains 15 residues. CDR1 is MNHEY, CDR2 SVGAGI, per germline. CDR3 sequence reads: CASSTLTGLSSPLHF. CDR3 sequence (DNA): TGTGCCAGCAGTACTTTGACAGGGTTGAGTTCACCCCTCCACTTT.

The CDR3 reads CASSVGVRGNEKLFF. Here the CDR3 DNA reads TGTGCCAGCAGCGTAGGGGTCAGGGGTAATGAAAAACTGTTTTTT. J is TRBJ1-4 and V is TRBV9; TRBD1 is a possible D gene (6 bases). The CDR3 totals 15 residues. CDR1 is SGDLS, CDR2 YYNGEE, per germline. V lost 0 bases and J lost 4, with 10 bases in between.

CDR3 coding DNA: TGTGCCAGCACTTTGACCGGGGACACTGAAGCTTTCTTT. It yields the protein CASTLTGDTEAFF. This chain connects TRBV28 to TRBJ1-1; D call uncertain. Germline CDR1 and CDR2: MDHEN and SYDVKM. Trimming took 7 bases from V and 3 from J, leaving 12 bases between them. This CDR3 contains 13 residues.

The rearrangement links TRBV6-1 to TRBJ1-2; no reliable D call. Trimming left V 7 bases short and J 10 bases short, with 22 bases between. Germline CDR1 and CDR2: MNHNS and SASEGT. The CDR3 covers 14 residues. In DNA form, the CDR3 reads TGTGCCAGCACCCCGAGAGGGCAGCGATACTACTACACCTTC. It specifies CASTPRGQRYYYTF.

In its sample, this clone was seen once. The CDR3 here is CASSVEQGRILNEQFF. The DNA of the CDR3 is TGTGCCAGCAGCGTAGAACAGGGGAGGATATTGAATGAGCAGTTCTTC. This rearrangement joins TRBV9 to TRBJ2-1, with D tentatively TRBD1 (7 bases). Germline CDR1 SGDLS, CDR2 YYNGEE. The length of the CDR3 is 16 residues. Trimming removed 0 bases at V and 7 bases at J, with 17 bases between.

V usage is TRBV6-5 and J usage is TRBJ2-7, with 9 bases that match TRBD1. Looked up from germline, CDR1 is MNHEY and CDR2 is SVGAGI. V was clipped by 2 bases and J by 3 bases; unmatched bases: 2. The length of the CDR3 is 14 residues. CDR3 amino acids: CASSYLGQGYEQYF. Written as DNA, the CDR3 is TGTGCCAGCAGTTACCTGGGACAGGGCTACGAGCAGTACTTC.

This clone was recorded once. CDR3 residues: CASSPHMGDLGYTF. CDR3 nucleotides: TGTGCCAGCAGCCCCCACATGGGCGATCTCGGCTACACCTTC. This rearrangement joins TRBV7-2 to TRBJ1-2; D gene uncertain. With 5 bases removed from V and 8 bases from J, the gap between germline ends came to 18 bases. The CDR3 is 14 residues long. The germline V gene encodes CDR1 SGHTA and CDR2 FQGNSA.

The chain has TRBV6-1 and TRBJ1-6, with D maybe TRBD1 (6 bases). Trimming removed 6 bases from V and 13 bases from J, with 16 bases in between. Germline V CDR1 and CDR2: MNHNS, SASEGT. This CDR3 comprises 13 residues. The CDR3, as DNA: TGTGCCAGCAGGCTGACAGGAGACCGGCCCCTCCACTTT. It yields the protein CASRLTGDRPLHF.

The chain links TRBV28 to TRBJ1-1, with D perhaps TRBD1 (6 bases). Per germline, CDR1 MDHEN and CDR2 SYDVKM. The CDR3 is 14 residues long. The V end lost 2 bases, the J end lost 7 bases, and 14 bases lay between the germline ends. CDR3 region: CASSLIGTNYEAFF. CDR3 sequence (DNA): TGTGCCAGCAGTTTAATTGGGACAAACTATGAAGCTTTCTTT.

As for this clone: One end of the junction varies from germline; a read error may be responsible. The gene calls are TRBV7-9 and TRBJ1-2, with D possibly being TRBD1 (5 bases). From germline, CDR1 is SEHNR and CDR2 FQNEAQ (reference sequence). The CDR3 consists of 13 residues. The CDR3 DNA sequence: TGTGCCAGCAGCCTAGCACAGGAGGATGGCTACACCTTC. Its translation: CASSLAQEDGYTF.

The chain couples TRBV5-1 to TRBJ2-7; perhaps TRBD1 as D (6 bases). The CDR3 runs 14 residues. CDR1 and CDR2 from the germline V gene are SGHRS and YFSETQ. V was trimmed by 0 bases and J by 3 bases, leaving 10 bases between them. The CDR3 loop is CASSLDGRGYEQYF. CDR3 sequence (DNA): TGCGCCAGCAGCTTGGACGGCAGGGGCTACGAGCAGTACTTC. The entire variable domain, with the rest obtained from reference TRBV5-1 and TRBJ2-7, is as follows: KAGVTQTPRYLIKTRGQQVTLSCSPISGHRSVSWYQQTPGQGLQFLFEYFSETQRNKGNFPGRFSGRQFSNSRSEMNVSTLELGDSALYLCASSLDGRGYEQYFGPGTRLTVT.

The V call is TRBV21-1, the J call TRBJ2-2; the table's D gene call, TRBD1, was not cross checked with the DNA. TRBV21-1 represents a pseudogene. CDR3 size: 20 residues. CDR3 residues: CASSGGQGAVGGLNTGELFF. CDR3 nucleotides: TGTGCCAGCAGCGGTGGACAGGGGGCGGTTGGGGGATTAAACACCGGGGAGCTGTTTTTT.

This chain uses TRBV23-1 with TRBJ1-4; D is ambiguous. Being an ORF, TRBV23-1 has a function that is uncertain. This CDR3 spans 15 amino acids. Trimming left V 6 bases short and J 0 bases short, with 11 bases between. As DNA, the CDR3 is TGCGCCAGCAGCCGCTCCCCGGCAACTAATGAAAAACTGTTTTTT. This codes for CASSRSPATNEKLFF.

This clone was counted a single time. This chain uses TRBV6-6 with TRBJ1-3; D remains unclear. Deletions cut 2 bases from V and 0 bases from J, with 8 bases between. Germline loops: CDR1 MNHNY, CDR2 SVGAGI (reference sequence). The CDR3 is made up of 15 amino acids. CDR3 in amino acids: CASSYRQSSGNTIYF. CDR3 coding DNA: TGTGCCAGCAGTTACCGGCAGTCCTCTGGAAACACCATATATTTT.

The chain couples TRBV6-5 to TRBJ2-7; perhaps TRBD1 as D (5 bases). In germline, CDR1 is MNHEY, CDR2 SVGAGI. CDR3 length equals 14 residues. V was shortened by 0 bases and J by 5 bases, with 11 bases between the two germline ends. CDR3 protein: CASSYSGRAHEQYF. The DNA for the CDR3 is TGTGCCAGCAGTTACTCCGGCAGGGCCCACGAGCAGTACTTC.

The chain combines TRBV18 with TRBJ2-5; 8 bases line up with TRBD1. The length of the CDR3 is 15 residues. CDR1 KGHSH and CDR2 LQKENI come from the germline V gene. V shed 3 bases and J 5 bases; nucleotides not matched to a gene: 8. CDR3 coding DNA: TGTGCCAGCTCACCCCCCGGGACAGGTGGGGAGACCCAGTACTTC. Its protein is CASSPPGTGGETQYF.

Worth noting for this clone: This CDR3 is also generated by other DNA sequences in the sample. The V gene is TRBV9, the J gene TRBJ2-2; D not certain. This CDR3 comprises 12 residues. The V end lost 4 bases, the J end lost 5 bases, and 6 bases lay between the germline ends. From germline, CDR1 is SGDLS and CDR2 YYNGEE. The CDR3 DNA reads as TGTGCCAGCAGCTCGAGGACCGGGGAGCTGTTTTTT. Translated: CASSSRTGELFF.

This rearrangement joins TRBV7-2 to TRBJ2-5; D gene ambiguous. With 0 bases removed from V and 1 base from J, the gap between germline ends came to 6 bases. This CDR3 is built from 14 residues. CDR1 is SGHTA and CDR2 is FQGNSA in the germline V gene. The CDR3 protein is CASSLAGTQETQYF. The CDR3 DNA follows: TGTGCCAGCAGCTTAGCAGGCACCCAAGAGACCCAGTACTTC.

The chain couples TRBV5-1 to TRBJ1-2; D gene ambiguous. Germline V gene data show CDR1 as SGHRS and CDR2 as YFSETQ. V lost 0 bases to trimming and J lost 3 bases, with 9 bases between them. This CDR3 contains 14 residues. The CDR3 is CASSLEAVYYGYTF. The CDR3 DNA is TGCGCCAGCAGCTTGGAGGCGGTTTACTATGGCTACACCTTC.

The chain recombines TRBV21-1 with TRBJ2-2; TRBD2 is taken as the D call from the table, unchecked against the DNA. TRBV21-1 is shown as a pseudogene. CDR3 size: 20 residues. CDR3 bases: TGTGCCAGCAGCAACTCGGGCGGGGCTAGCGGGAGAACGAAAACCGGGGAGCTGTTTTTT. Its translation is CASSNSGGASGRTKTGELFF.

The chain has TRBV6-6 and TRBJ2-7; no firm D call. Germline CDR1 reads MNHNY; CDR2 reads SVGAGI (reference sequence). Trimming pared 5 bases from V and 4 bases from J, leaving 9 bases between. CDR3 length: 12 amino acids. CDR3 protein: CASSQIGYEQYF. The CDR3 DNA reads TGTGCCAGCAGTCAAATAGGGTACGAGCAGTACTTC.

By share, this clone counts as large. The J gene is TRBJ2-5, the V gene TRBV30; D may be TRBD1 (6 bases). Between the trimmed V and J ends, which lost 5 bases and 5 bases, there was a span of 9 bases. Per germline, CDR1 GTSNPN and CDR2 SVGIG (reference sequence). CDR3 size: 11 residues. The CDR3 spells CAWQGLETQYF. In DNA, the CDR3 is TGTGCCTGGCAGGGGTTGGAGACCCAGTACTTC.

The V call is TRBV4-1, the J call TRBJ1-6; D unclear. Germline assignment: CDR1 MGHRA and CDR2 YSYEKL. The CDR3 runs to 14 residues. The germline V and J ends were trimmed by 5 bases and 9 bases, with 14 bases remaining between them. The CDR3, as DNA: TGCGCCAGCAGCAGATTAGGGTGGGGTTCACCCCTCCACTTT. It specifies CASSRLGWGSPLHF.

This chain joins TRBV28 and TRBJ2-1; no reliable D call. Germline lookup yields CDR1 MDHEN and CDR2 SYDVKM. This CDR3 is built from 16 residues. The V gene lost 7 bases and the J gene lost 0 bases, with 16 bases spanning the gap. CDR3 bases: TGTGCCAGCACCCCATGGGCAATTAGCTCCTACAATGAGCAGTTCTTC. It codes for CASTPWAISSYNEQFF.

The chain has TRBV4-2 and TRBJ1-5; D is unclear. V lost 0 bases and J 5 bases, leaving 14 bases between the germline ends. Germline V gene sequence: CDR1 LGHNA, CDR2 YNFKEQ. The CDR3 loop spans 16 amino acids. The CDR3 sequence is CASSQDLEVTYQPQHF. CDR3 coding DNA: TGTGCCAGCAGCCAAGATCTGGAGGTGACTTATCAGCCCCAGCATTTT.

The chain is built from TRBV25-1 and TRBJ1-2; 9 positions match TRBD1. The CDR3 is made up of 15 amino acids. In germline, CDR1 is MGHDK, CDR2 SYGVNS. Trimming removed 2 bases from V and 8 bases from J; junction bases left unmatched: 9. CDR3 loop: CASSEEGQGGDGYTF. DNA for the CDR3: TGTGCCAGCAGTGAAGAGGGACAGGGAGGGGACGGCTACACCTTC.

The chain recombines TRBV9 with TRBJ1-4; perhaps TRBD1 as D (5 bases). In germline, CDR1 is SGDLS, CDR2 YYNGEE. The CDR3 totals 15 residues. V was pared by 1 base and J by 0 bases, with 7 bases between. CDR3 residues: CASSVSGTTNEKLFF. In DNA form, the CDR3 reads TGTGCCAGCAGCGTATCAGGGACAACTAATGAAAAACTGTTTTTT. Looking up the rest from reference TRBV9 and TRBJ1-4 gives the full variable domain: DSGVTQTPKHLITATGQRVTLRCSPRSGDLSVYWYQQSLDQGLQFLIQYYNGEERAKGNILERFSAQQFPDLHSELNLSSLELGDSALYFCASSVSGTTNEKLFFGSGTQLSVL.

J is TRBJ2-1 and V is TRBV5-4, with 11 bases fitting TRBD2. The CDR3 covers 14 residues. Losses at the gene ends were 7 bases for V and 6 bases for J; bases not matched to a gene: 6. Germline values: CDR1 SGHNT, CDR2 YYREEE (reference sequence). The CDR3, as DNA: TGTGCCAGCGGGACTAGCGGAGGCTCCAATGAGCAGTTCTTC. This encodes CASGTSGGSNEQFF.